This T cell receptor beta chain was observed in a study of glioma-infiltrating T cells after dendritic cell vaccination. Study overall: Treatment, given 2003 to 2012, was autologous tumor lysate-pulsed dendritic cell vaccination.

As for this clone: Its target is not known.

Only in-frame clones appear in the TCRdb table, and some are missing; sequencing was by immunoSEQ multiplex PCR. The table records about 96,000 clones, about 79% of them present only once. Before vaccination, two weeks after the third vaccination, and at progression, PBMC were collected. General study results and limits: The cohort had few patients with full blood and tumor sets.

The V end was cut by 2 bases, the J end by 4 bases, with 14 bases between. This CDR3 has 15 residues. From germline, CDR1 is SNHLY and CDR2 FYNNEI. This specimen consisted of blood, obtained before dendritic cell vaccination. This sequence was found in a human donor with glioblastoma. This sequence joins TRBV2 and TRBJ1-2; possibly TRBD1 for D (6 bases). In nucleotides, the CDR3 is TGTGCCAGCAGTGAACTTCCGGACAGCCCCTATGGCTACACCTTC. Amino acids: CASSELPDSPYGYTF.